This passage covers 10 T cell receptor beta chains from one sample sequenced in a study of shared clonotypes between healthy human individuals. TCRdb's table, derived via immunoSEQ multiplex PCR, lists solely in-frame clones and lacks some. Among just under 350,000 clones listed, about 70% were seen once. The sequenced sample consisted of memory CD4+ T cells sorted from blood. Subset meaning: CD45RA-negative fraction. Source of these receptors: a man aged 25-45 years in good health.

A remark on this clone: Other DNA sequences within the sample encode an identical CDR3. This sequence joins TRBV7-6 and TRBJ2-3, with 10 bases lining up with TRBD2. The CDR3 length is 16 residues. The V segment lost 1 base and the J segment 0 bases; nucleotides outside the gene matches: 1. The germline CDR1 and CDR2 sequences are SGHVS and FNYEAQ. CDR3 DNA: TGTGCCAGCAGCTTAGGGACTAGCGGTAGCACAGATACGCAGTATTTT. It yields the protein CASSLGTSGSTDTQYF.

The chain carries TRBV2 and TRBJ2-2; no clear D. Germline CDR1 is SNHLY and CDR2 is FYNNEI. Trimming stripped 7 bases from V and 8 bases from J, with 17 bases between. The CDR3 is made up of 14 amino acids. CDR3 sequence reads: CASTRTVRTGELFF. The CDR3 DNA is TGTGCCAGCACTCGGACGGTTCGGACGGGGGAGCTGTTTTTT.

The rearrangement joins TRBV4-1 to TRBJ2-3, with no clear D. CDR3 length equals 16 residues. V gave up 1 base and J gave up 2 bases, with 13 bases separating them. CDR1 and CDR2 from the germline V gene are MGHRA and YSYEKL. CDR3 coding DNA: TGCGCCAGCAGCCAAGTTGCTCCCGCCCCCACAGATACGCAGTATTTT. Translating it yields CASSQVAPAPTDTQYF.

The chain uses TRBV19 and TRBJ2-1; TRBD1 matches at 10 bases. The CDR3 covers 19 residues. The V gene end was trimmed by 5 bases and the J gene end by 4 bases; junction bases not matched to a gene: 17. CDR1 is LNHDA, CDR2 SQIVND, per germline (reference sequence). Here the CDR3 reads CASSPRDRGRNLWYNEQFF. DNA of the CDR3: TGTGCCAGTAGTCCTCGGGACAGGGGACGTAATCTCTGGTACAATGAGCAGTTCTTC.

V and J are TRBV7-2 and TRBJ2-2, with no clear D. Germline V gene sequence: CDR1 SGHTA, CDR2 FQGNSA. The CDR3 contains 16 residues. The V gene lost 2 bases and the J gene lost 3 bases, with 13 bases spanning the gap. CDR3 sequence (DNA): TGTGCCAGCAGCTTATCTGTAGGGCCTCACACCGGGGAGCTGTTTTTT. Protein: CASSLSVGPHTGELFF.

The chain couples TRBV6-5 to TRBJ1-2; D is uncertain. The CDR3 is 14 amino acids. Per germline, CDR1 MNHEY and CDR2 SVGAGI. Trimming cost V 2 bases and J 8 bases, with 15 bases left between them. This CDR3 is CASSYQSGSWGYTF. The CDR3 region has the DNA TGTGCCAGCAGTTACCAATCGGGGTCCTGGGGCTACACCTTC.

The chain has TRBV10-2 and TRBJ2-7; TRBD2 aligns across 8 bases. The length of the CDR3 is 17 residues. The trim removed 2 bases at V and 0 bases at J, leaving 9 bases unmatched. Germline V gene data show CDR1 as WSHSY and CDR2 as SAAADI. The CDR3 here is CASSEPLLGLGSYEQYF. For the CDR3, the DNA is TGCGCCAGCAGTGAGCCTCTACTGGGACTAGGCTCCTACGAGCAGTACTTC.

The rearrangement joins TRBV27 to TRBJ2-7, with D possibly matching TRBD2 (5 bases). The CDR3 has 17 amino acids. The V and J ends lost 4 bases and 2 bases respectively, with 21 bases between them. The germline gives CDR1 MNHEY, CDR2 SMNVEV (reference sequence). CDR3 loop: CASSSIIFGKHPYEQYF. For the CDR3, the DNA is TGTGCCAGCAGTTCAATAATTTTCGGGAAGCATCCCTACGAGCAGTACTTC.

The chain couples TRBV5-4 to TRBJ2-7; 10 bases are shared with TRBD2. This CDR3 contains 16 residues. The V gene end was trimmed by 0 bases and the J gene end by 1 base; junction bases not matched to a gene: 4. Germline CDR1 reads SGHNT; CDR2 reads YYREEE (reference sequence). As DNA, the CDR3 is TGTGCCAGCAGCTTGGAAACTAGCGGGACGTCCTACGAGCAGTACTTC. This sequence encodes CASSLETSGTSYEQYF.

CDR3 bases: TGTGCCAGCAGCTTGGGTAGCGGGAGCCTGGAAGGGGAGCTGTTTTTT. Residues: CASSLGSGSLEGELFF. The chain links TRBV7-9 to TRBJ2-2; 9 nucleotides agree with TRBD2. The CDR3 has 16 residues. Germline CDR1 is SEHNR and CDR2 is FQNEAQ (reference sequence). V was clipped by 3 bases and J by 8 bases; unmatched bases: 10.